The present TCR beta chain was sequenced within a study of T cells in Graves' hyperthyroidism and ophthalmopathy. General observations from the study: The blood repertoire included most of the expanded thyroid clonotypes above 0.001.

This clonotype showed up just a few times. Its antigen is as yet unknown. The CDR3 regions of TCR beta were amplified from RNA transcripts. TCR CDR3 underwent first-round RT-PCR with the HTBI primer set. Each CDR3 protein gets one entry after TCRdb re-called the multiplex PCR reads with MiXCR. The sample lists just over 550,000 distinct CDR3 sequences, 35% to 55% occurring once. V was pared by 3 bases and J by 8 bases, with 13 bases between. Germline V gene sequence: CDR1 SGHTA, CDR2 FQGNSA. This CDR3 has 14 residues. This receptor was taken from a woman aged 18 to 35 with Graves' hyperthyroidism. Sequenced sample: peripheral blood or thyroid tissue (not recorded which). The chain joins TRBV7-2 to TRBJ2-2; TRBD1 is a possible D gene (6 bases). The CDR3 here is CASSLTTGTGELFF. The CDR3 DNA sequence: TGTGCCAGCAGCTTGACCACCGGGACAGGGGAGCTGTTTTTT. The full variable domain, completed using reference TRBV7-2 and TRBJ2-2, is GAGVSQSPSNKVTEKGKDVELRCDPISGHTALYWYRQSLGQGLEFLIYFQGNSAPDKSGLPSDRFSAERTGGSVSTLTIQRTQQEDSAVYLCASSLTTGTGELFFGEGSRLTVL.